This record concerns one T cell receptor (beta chain) sequence. Its antigen is not known. Patient tissue came from resections in Japan or China, 2014–2017. Each case's diagnosis was confirmed by two pathologists on H&E. The sample comes from a study of immune evolution from preneoplasia to lung adenocarcinoma. General study points: Later-stage lesions appeared to have more T cells, more diversity, less clonality. Normal lung had the highest top T cell clone frequencies.

Method: immunoSEQ multiplex PCR; TCRdb's copy keeps in-frame clones and lacks some. The sample contains approximately 7,000 clones, 78% of which appear only once. The CDR3 extends over 16 amino acids. Trimming pared 6 bases from V and 0 bases from J, leaving 16 bases between. Germline V gives CDR1 SEHNR, CDR2 FQNEAQ (reference sequence). The specimen sequenced was FFPE adjacent normal lung tissue. The chain combines TRBV7-9 with TRBJ2-3; D is perhaps TRBD2 (6 bases). This sequence was found in a person aged 60-80 years with lung adenocarcinoma. As DNA, the CDR3 is TGTGCCAGCAGGCCCGCGACGGGGGTCAGCACAGATACGCAGTATTTT. Translated: CASRPATGVSTDTQYF.